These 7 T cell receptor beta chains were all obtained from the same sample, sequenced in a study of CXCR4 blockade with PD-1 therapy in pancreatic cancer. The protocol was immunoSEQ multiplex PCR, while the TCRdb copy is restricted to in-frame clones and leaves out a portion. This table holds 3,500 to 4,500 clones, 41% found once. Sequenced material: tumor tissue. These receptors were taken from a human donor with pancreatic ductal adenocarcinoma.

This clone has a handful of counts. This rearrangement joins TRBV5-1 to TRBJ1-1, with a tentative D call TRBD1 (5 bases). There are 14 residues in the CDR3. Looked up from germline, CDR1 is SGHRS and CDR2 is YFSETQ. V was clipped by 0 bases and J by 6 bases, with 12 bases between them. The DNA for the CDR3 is TGCGCCAGCAGCTTGGAGGTCTGGGGGGCTGAAGCTTTCTTT. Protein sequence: CASSLEVWGAEAFF.

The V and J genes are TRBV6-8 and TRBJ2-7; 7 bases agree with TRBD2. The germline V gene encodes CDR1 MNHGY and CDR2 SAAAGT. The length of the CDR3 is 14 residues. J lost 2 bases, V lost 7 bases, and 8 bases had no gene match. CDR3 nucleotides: TGTGCCAGCAAGTGGGGGGAGGGTCCCTACGAGCAGTACTTC. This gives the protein CASKWGEGPYEQYF.

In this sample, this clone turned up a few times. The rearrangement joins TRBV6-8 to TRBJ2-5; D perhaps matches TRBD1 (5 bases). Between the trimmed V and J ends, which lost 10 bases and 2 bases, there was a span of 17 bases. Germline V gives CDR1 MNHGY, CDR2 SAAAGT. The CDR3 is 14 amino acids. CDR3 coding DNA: TGTGCCACCCATCCCAGGGCAGAGCAAGAGACCCAGTACTTC. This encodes CATHPRAEQETQYF.

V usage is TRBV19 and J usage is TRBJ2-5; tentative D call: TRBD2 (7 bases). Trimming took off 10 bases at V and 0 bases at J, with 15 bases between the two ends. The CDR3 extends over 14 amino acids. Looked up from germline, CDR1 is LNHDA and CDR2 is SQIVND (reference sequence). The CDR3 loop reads CATQGRGYQETQYF. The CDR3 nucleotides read TGTGCCACCCAGGGGCGGGGGTACCAAGAGACCCAGTACTTC.

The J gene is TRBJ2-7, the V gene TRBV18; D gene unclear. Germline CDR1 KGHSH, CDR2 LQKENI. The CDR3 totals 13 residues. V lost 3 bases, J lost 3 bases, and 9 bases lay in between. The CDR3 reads CASSPATYYEQYF. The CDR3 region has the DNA TGTGCCAGCTCACCGGCCACCTACTACGAGCAGTACTTC.

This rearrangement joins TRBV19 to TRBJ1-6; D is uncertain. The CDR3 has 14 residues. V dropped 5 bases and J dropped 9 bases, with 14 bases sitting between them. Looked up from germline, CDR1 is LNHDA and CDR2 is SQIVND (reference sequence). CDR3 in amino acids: CASSPRRPSSPLHF. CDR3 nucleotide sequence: TGTGCCAGTAGTCCCCGACGGCCGAGTTCACCCCTCCACTTT.

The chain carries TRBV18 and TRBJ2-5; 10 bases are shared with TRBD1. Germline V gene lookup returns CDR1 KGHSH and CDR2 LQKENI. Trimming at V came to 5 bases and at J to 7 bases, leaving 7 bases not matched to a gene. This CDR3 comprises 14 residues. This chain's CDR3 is CASSSGTGEATQYF. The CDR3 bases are TGTGCCAGCTCATCCGGGACAGGGGAGGCGACCCAGTACTTC.